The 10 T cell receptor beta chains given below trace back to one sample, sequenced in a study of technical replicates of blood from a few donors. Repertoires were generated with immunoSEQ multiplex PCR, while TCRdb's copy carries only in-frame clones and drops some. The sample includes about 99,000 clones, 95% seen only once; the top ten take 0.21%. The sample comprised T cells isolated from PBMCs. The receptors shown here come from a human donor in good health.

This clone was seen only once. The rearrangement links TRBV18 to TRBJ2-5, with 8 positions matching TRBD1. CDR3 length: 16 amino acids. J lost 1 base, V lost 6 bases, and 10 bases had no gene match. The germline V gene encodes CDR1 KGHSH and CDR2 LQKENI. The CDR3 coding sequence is TGTGCCAGCTCGCTCCGGGGACAGGTGATCCAAGAGACCCAGTACTTC. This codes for CASSLRGQVIQETQYF.

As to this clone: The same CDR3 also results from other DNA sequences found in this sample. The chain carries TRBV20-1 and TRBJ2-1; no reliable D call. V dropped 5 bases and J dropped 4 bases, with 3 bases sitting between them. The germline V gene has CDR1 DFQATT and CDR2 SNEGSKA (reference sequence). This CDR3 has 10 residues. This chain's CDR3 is CSAYYNEQFF. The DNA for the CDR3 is TGCAGTGCTTATTACAATGAGCAGTTCTTC.

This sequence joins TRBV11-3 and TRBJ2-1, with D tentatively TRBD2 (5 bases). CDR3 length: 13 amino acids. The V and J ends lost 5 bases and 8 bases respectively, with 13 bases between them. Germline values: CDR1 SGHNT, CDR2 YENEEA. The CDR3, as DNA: TGTGCCAGCAGCCAGACATCTAGCTATGAGCAGTTCTTC. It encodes CASSQTSSYEQFF.

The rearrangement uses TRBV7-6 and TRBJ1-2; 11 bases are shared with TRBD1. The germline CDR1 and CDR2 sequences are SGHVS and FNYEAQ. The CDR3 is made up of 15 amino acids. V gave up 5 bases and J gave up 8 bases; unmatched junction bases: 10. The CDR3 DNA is TGTGCCAGCAGCGGTAGGGACAGGGGGATCGAAGGCTACACCTTC. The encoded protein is CASSGRDRGIEGYTF. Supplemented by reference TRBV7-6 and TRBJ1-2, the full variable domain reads GAGVSQSPRYKVTKRGQDVALRCDPISGHVSLYWYRQALGQGPEFLTYFNYEAQQDKSGLPNDRFSAERPEGSISTLTIQRTEQRDSAMYRCASSGRDRGIEGYTFGSGTRLTVV.

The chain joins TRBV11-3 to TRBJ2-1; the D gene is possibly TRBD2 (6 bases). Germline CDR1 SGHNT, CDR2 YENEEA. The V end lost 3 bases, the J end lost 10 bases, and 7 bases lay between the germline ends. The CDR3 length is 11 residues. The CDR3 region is CASSFGREQFF. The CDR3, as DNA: TGTGCCAGCAGCTTTGGGAGGGAGCAGTTCTTC.

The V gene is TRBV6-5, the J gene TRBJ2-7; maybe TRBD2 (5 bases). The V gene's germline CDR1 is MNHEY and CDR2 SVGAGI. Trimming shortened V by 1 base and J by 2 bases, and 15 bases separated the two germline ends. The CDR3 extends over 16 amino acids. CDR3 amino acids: CASSYYRRFHTYEQYF. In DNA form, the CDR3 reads TGTGCCAGCAGTTACTACCGGAGGTTCCACACCTACGAGCAGTACTTC.

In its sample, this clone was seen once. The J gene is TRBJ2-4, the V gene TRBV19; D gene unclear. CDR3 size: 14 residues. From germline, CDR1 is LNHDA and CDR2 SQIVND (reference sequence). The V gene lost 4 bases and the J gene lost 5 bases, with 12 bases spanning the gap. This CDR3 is CASSTQELQNIQYF. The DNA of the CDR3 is TGTGCCAGTAGTACCCAGGAATTACAAAACATTCAGTACTTC.

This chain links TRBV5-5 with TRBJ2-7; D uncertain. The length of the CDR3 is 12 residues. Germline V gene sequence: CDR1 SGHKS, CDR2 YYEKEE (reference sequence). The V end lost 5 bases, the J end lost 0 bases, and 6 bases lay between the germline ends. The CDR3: CASSTSSYEQYF. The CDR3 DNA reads TGTGCCAGCAGTACGAGCTCCTACGAGCAGTACTTC.

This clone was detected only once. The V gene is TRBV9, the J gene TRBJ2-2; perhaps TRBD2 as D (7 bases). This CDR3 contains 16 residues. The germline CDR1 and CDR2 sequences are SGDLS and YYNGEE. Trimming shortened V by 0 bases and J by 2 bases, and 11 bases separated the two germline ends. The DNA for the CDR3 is TGTGCCAGCAGCGTAGTGGGGGGGCCTAACACCGGGGAGCTGTTTTTT. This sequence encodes CASSVVGGPNTGELFF.

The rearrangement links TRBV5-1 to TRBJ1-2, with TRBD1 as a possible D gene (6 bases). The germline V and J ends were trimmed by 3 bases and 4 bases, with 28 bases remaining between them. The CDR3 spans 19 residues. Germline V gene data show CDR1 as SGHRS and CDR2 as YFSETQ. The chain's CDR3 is CASSSGGDDRRLNPYGYTF. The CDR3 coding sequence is TGCGCCAGCAGCTCGGGGGGGGATGACAGGAGGCTGAATCCCTATGGCTACACCTTC.